These 21 T cell receptor beta chains share one sample of origin, sequenced in a study of shared clonotypes between healthy human individuals. The assay was immunoSEQ multiplex PCR, and TCRdb's table has in-frame clones only and misses some. The sample yields about 2 million clones, 85% to 95% seen once. The sample taken for sequencing was naive CD4+ T cells sorted from blood. Subset meaning: CD45RA+ positively selected. Source of these receptors: a man between 18 and 29 years old in good health.

The V gene is TRBV18, the J gene TRBJ2-5; D may be TRBD1 or TRBD2 (6 bases each). V shed 6 bases and J shed 4 bases, with 18 bases lying between them. This CDR3 is 15 amino acids long. Germline V CDR1 and CDR2: KGHSH, LQKENI. DNA for the CDR3: TGTGCCAGCTCGCAGGGGACGGCCGGGGGAGAGACCCAGTACTTC. Protein: CASSQGTAGGETQYF.

The rearrangement joins TRBV30 to TRBJ1-1; D not certain. Between the trimmed V and J ends, which lost 0 bases and 5 bases, there was a span of 7 bases. Germline V gives CDR1 GTSNPN, CDR2 SVGIG (reference sequence). The CDR3 is 12 residues long. CDR3 sequence reads: CAWSVVQTEAFF. The CDR3 nucleotides are TGTGCCTGGAGTGTGGTCCAAACTGAAGCTTTCTTT.

The chain couples TRBV9 to TRBJ2-4, with 8 nucleotides matching TRBD2. The CDR3 covers 13 residues. V shed 2 bases, J shed 11 bases, and the junction held 6 bases outside the gene matches. Germline V CDR1 and CDR2: SGDLS, YYNGEE. CDR3 residues: CASSVSGDSLQYF. DNA for the CDR3: TGTGCCAGCAGCGTTAGCGGGGACTCGCTTCAGTACTTC.

CDR3 sequence (DNA): TGTGCCAGCAGTCCCGCGGGACGTACGAAAGAGACCCAGTACTTC. Its translation: CASSPAGRTKETQYF. The V and J genes are TRBV5-4 and TRBJ2-5, with D perhaps matching TRBD2 (6 bases). The length of the CDR3 is 15 residues. Trimming took off 5 bases at V and 3 bases at J, with 17 bases between the two ends. The germline V gene has CDR1 SGHNT and CDR2 YYREEE (reference sequence).

The rearrangement uses TRBV7-2 and TRBJ1-6; TRBD1 agrees at 8 bases. The CDR3 length is 15 residues. From germline, CDR1 is SGHTA and CDR2 FQGNSA. V trimming: 3 bases; J trimming: 10 bases; junction bases outside the gene matches: 8. CDR3 sequence reads: CASSFQGAMGSPLHF. The CDR3 DNA reads as TGTGCCAGCAGCTTCCAGGGGGCGATGGGATCACCCCTCCACTTT. The full variable domain, completed using reference TRBV7-2 and TRBJ1-6, is GAGVSQSPSNKVTEKGKDVELRCDPISGHTALYWYRQSLGQGLEFLIYFQGNSAPDKSGLPSDRFSAERTGGSVSTLTIQRTQQEDSAVYLCASSFQGAMGSPLHFGNGTRLTVT.

The V call is TRBV29-1, the J call TRBJ2-7; TRBD2 is a possible D gene (5 bases). The CDR3 covers 14 residues. The V and J ends lost 3 bases and 6 bases respectively, with 18 bases between them. Germline-derived CDR1 and CDR2 are SQVTM and ANQGSEA. The CDR3 sequence: CSVDGEPPFREQYF. CDR3 nucleotides: TGCAGCGTTGACGGGGAACCCCCATTTCGCGAGCAGTACTTC.

This rearrangement joins TRBV7-2 to TRBJ1-1; 8 nucleotides line up with TRBD1. The CDR3 has 13 amino acids. J was trimmed by 6 bases and V by 3 bases; bases with no gene match: 3. CDR1 SGHTA and CDR2 FQGNSA come from the germline V gene. DNA of the CDR3: TGTGCCAGCAGCTTTCCAGGGGGCTCTGAAGCTTTCTTT. Protein sequence: CASSFPGGSEAFF.

This clone was observed a single time. The chain uses TRBV9 and TRBJ2-2; D unclear. The ends were cut back, 1 base at V and 3 bases at J, with 16 bases in the middle. The CDR3 has 17 amino acids. Germline CDR1 SGDLS, CDR2 YYNGEE. The DNA of the CDR3 is TGTGCCAGCAGCGTAAGGAATCGTAGGGTAGACACCGGGGAGCTGTTTTTT. Translating it yields CASSVRNRRVDTGELFF.

V and J are TRBV7-2 and TRBJ2-2, with 9 bases matching TRBD2. Per the germline V gene, CDR1 is SGHTA and CDR2 is FQGNSA. The V segment lost 5 bases and the J segment 8 bases; nucleotides outside the gene matches: 12. The CDR3 covers 16 residues. The CDR3 loop is CASSPPPGLASGELFF. The CDR3 DNA is TGTGCCAGCAGCCCGCCCCCGGGACTAGCTTCAGGGGAGCTGTTTTTT. Variable domain in full (rest from reference TRBV7-2 and TRBJ2-2): GAGVSQSPSNKVTEKGKDVELRCDPISGHTALYWYRQSLGQGLEFLIYFQGNSAPDKSGLPSDRFSAERTGGSVSTLTIQRTQQEDSAVYLCASSPPPGLASGELFFGEGSRLTVL.

The sample holds one count of this clone. The chain joins TRBV7-9 to TRBJ2-7; D may be TRBD1 or TRBD2 (6 bases each). CDR3 size: 16 residues. From germline, CDR1 is SEHNR and CDR2 FQNEAQ (reference sequence). The germline V and J ends were trimmed by 2 bases and 0 bases, with 14 bases remaining between them. The CDR3 bases are TGTGCCAGCAGCTTATCGGTCGGGGGCTCCTCCTACGAGCAGTACTTC. Translating gives CASSLSVGGSSYEQYF. The full variable domain, in which reference TRBV7-9 and TRBJ2-7 provide the parts outside the CDR3, is DTGVSQNPRHKITKRGQNVTFRCDPISEHNRLYWYRQTLGQGPEFLTYFQNEAQLEKSRLLSDRFSAERPKGSFSTLEIQRTEQGDSAMYLCASSLSVGGSSYEQYFGPGTRLTVT.

The V and J genes are TRBV9 and TRBJ2-1; 7 bases line up with TRBD2. The CDR3 length is 14 residues. J was trimmed by 4 bases and V by 3 bases; bases with no gene match: 4. Looked up from germline, CDR1 is SGDLS and CDR2 is YYNGEE. Here the CDR3 reads CASSGAGTYNEQFF. CDR3 coding DNA: TGTGCCAGCAGCGGAGCGGGGACGTACAATGAGCAGTTCTTC.

The chain carries TRBV18 and TRBJ1-6, with 12 bases aligning to TRBD1. This CDR3 is built from 15 residues. Germline values: CDR1 KGHSH, CDR2 LQKENI. Germline trimming cut 0 bases from V and 9 bases from J; bases unmatched to any gene: 0. The CDR3, as DNA: TGTGCCAGCTCACCACCGGGACAGGGGGCTTCACCCCTCCACTTT. It is translated as CASSPPGQGASPLHF.

The rearrangement joins TRBV19 to TRBJ1-4; maybe TRBD1 (6 bases). V lost 3 bases and J lost 5, with 19 bases in between. This CDR3 is built from 17 residues. Germline assignment: CDR1 LNHDA and CDR2 SQIVND (reference sequence). The CDR3 protein is CASSMGGAQRMNEKLFF. DNA of the CDR3: TGTGCCAGTAGTATGGGGGGGGCACAACGGATGAATGAAAAACTGTTTTTT.

The chain couples TRBV6-5 to TRBJ2-5; no clear D gene. Trimming took 1 base from V and 5 from J, leaving 11 bases between them. Germline values: CDR1 MNHEY, CDR2 SVGAGI. This CDR3 spans 14 amino acids. The CDR3 is CASSYFGSRETQYF. As DNA, the CDR3 is TGTGCCAGCAGTTACTTCGGCAGTCGGGAGACCCAGTACTTC.

Regarding this clone: The identical CDR3 is also encoded by other nucleotide sequences in the sample. This CDR3 reads CASSPGQGYEQYF. In DNA, the CDR3 is TGTGCCAGCAGCCCTGGACAGGGCTACGAGCAGTACTTC. The chain is built from TRBV14 and TRBJ2-7; 8 bases agree with TRBD1. In germline, CDR1 is SGHDN, CDR2 FVKESK. J was trimmed by 3 bases and V by 4 bases; bases with no gene match: 2. The length of the CDR3 is 13 residues.

The J gene is TRBJ1-1, the V gene TRBV2, with TRBD1 as a possible D gene (6 bases). CDR1 and CDR2 from the germline V gene are SNHLY and FYNNEI. The length of the CDR3 is 15 residues. V lost 4 bases and J 5 bases, leaving 17 bases between the germline ends. The CDR3 region has the DNA TGTGCCAGCAGTGGCCAGGGAGGGGGGAGGACTGAAGCTTTCTTT. Amino acids: CASSGQGGGRTEAFF. The full variable domain, rest sourced from reference TRBV2 and TRBJ1-1, is EPEVTQTPSHQVTQMGQEVILRCVPISNHLYFYWYRQILGQKVEFLVSFYNNEISEKSEIFDDQFSVERPDGSNFTLKIRSTKLEDSAMYFCASSGQGGGRTEAFFGQGTRLTVV.

This chain uses TRBV5-6 with TRBJ1-4; D remains unclear. Germline values: CDR1 SGHDT, CDR2 YYEEEE. The CDR3 spans 13 residues. Trimming cost V 4 bases and J 7 bases, with 11 bases left between them. In DNA, the CDR3 is TGTGCCAGCAGCCGCAAAGTGGGTGAAAAACTGTTTTTT. It encodes CASSRKVGEKLFF.

For this clone: The identical CDR3 is also encoded by other nucleotide sequences in the sample. In nucleotides, the CDR3 is TGCGCCAGCAGCTTCGGGACTAGCGGTCAAGAGACCCAGTACTTC. As protein: CASSFGTSGQETQYF. The rearrangement joins TRBV5-1 to TRBJ2-5; 11 bases are a match to TRBD2. The CDR3 consists of 15 residues. Trimming cost V 2 bases and J 2 bases; bases outside gene matches: 2. The germline V gene has CDR1 SGHRS and CDR2 YFSETQ.

The chain recombines TRBV7-8 with TRBJ2-7; D may be TRBD2 (5 bases). CDR3 size: 14 residues. V lost 3 bases, J lost 3 bases, and 12 bases lay in between. CDR1 SGHVS and CDR2 FQNEAQ come from the germline V gene. The CDR3 loop is CASSFGADRYEQYF. CDR3 nucleotide sequence: TGTGCCAGCAGCTTTGGAGCGGACCGCTACGAGCAGTACTTC.

The chain employs TRBV7-9 and TRBJ2-3, with 12 bases lining up with TRBD2. The CDR3 sequence is 16 residues long. The germline V gene encodes CDR1 SEHNR and CDR2 FQNEAQ (reference sequence). J was trimmed by 3 bases and V by 3 bases; bases with no gene match: 4. The CDR3 here is CASSFLAGGPTDTQYF. In DNA, the CDR3 is TGTGCCAGCAGCTTCCTAGCGGGAGGGCCTACAGATACGCAGTATTTT.

This clone was seen a single time. CDR3 region: CASSGGSQPQHF. CDR3 in DNA: TGTGCCAGCAGTGGGGGTAGTCAGCCCCAGCATTTT. The rearrangement links TRBV28 to TRBJ1-5; TRBD1 might be the D (5 bases). Germline V lookup: CDR1 MDHEN, CDR2 SYDVKM. V lost 5 bases and J lost 6, with 8 bases in between. The CDR3 totals 12 residues.